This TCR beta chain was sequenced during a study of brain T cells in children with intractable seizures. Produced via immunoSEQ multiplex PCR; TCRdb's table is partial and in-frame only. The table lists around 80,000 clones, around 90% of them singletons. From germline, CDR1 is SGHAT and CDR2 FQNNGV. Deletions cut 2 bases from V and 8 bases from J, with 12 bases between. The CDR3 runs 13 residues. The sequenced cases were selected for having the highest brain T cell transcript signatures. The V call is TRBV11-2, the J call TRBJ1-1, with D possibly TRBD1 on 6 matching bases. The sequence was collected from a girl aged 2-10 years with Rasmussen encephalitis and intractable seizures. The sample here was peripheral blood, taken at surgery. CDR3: CASSLWGAKEAFF. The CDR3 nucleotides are TGTGCCAGCAGCTTATGGGGGGCGAAGGAAGCTTTCTTT.